Below are 11 T cell receptor beta chains sequenced from a single sample in a study of STAT3 mutations in large granular lymphocyte leukemia. Study results and limitations: At least one immunodominant TCR beta clonotype appeared in every T-cell large granular lymphocyte leukemia patient.

The antigens for these receptors are not known. This table comes from immunoSEQ multiplex PCR, and its TCRdb copy is limited to in-frame clones, with some not included. The data show 35,000 or so clones, with roughly 90% seen just once and under 0.55% held by the top ten. Sequencing was carried out using PBMCs. Source of these receptors: a human donor with T large granular lymphocyte leukemia. Some clones in this sample may be carry-over from other donors' samples.

This CDR3 reads CASSLSSTGYTF. CDR3 sequence (DNA): TGTGCCAGCAGCTTAAGTTCAACCGGCTACACCTTC. The rearrangement joins TRBV7-2 to TRBJ1-2; no clear D. V shed 2 bases and J shed 8 bases, with 9 bases lying between them. Germline-derived CDR1 and CDR2 are SGHTA and FQGNSA. This CDR3 region has 12 residues.

V gene TRBV28 combines with J gene TRBJ1-5; 10 nucleotides match TRBD1. The germline CDR1 and CDR2 sequences are MDHEN and SYDVKM. V was pared by 5 bases and J by 6 bases, with 1 base of the junction left unmatched. CDR3 size: 13 residues. CDR3 region: CASSGDRGQPQHF. CDR3 coding DNA: TGTGCCAGCAGTGGGGACAGGGGTCAGCCCCAGCATTTT.

The rearrangement links TRBV4-1 to TRBJ2-3; tentative D call: TRBD1 (6 bases). The CDR3 contains 13 residues. The V end was cut by 4 bases, the J end by 3 bases, with 8 bases between. In germline, CDR1 is MGHRA, CDR2 YSYEKL. The CDR3 DNA is TGCGCCAGCAGCCTAGGACAGACAGATACGCAGTATTTT. The encoded protein is CASSLGQTDTQYF.

The CDR3 nucleotides read TGCGCCAGCAGCTTGGAGGGACAGCGGACTGAAGCTTTCTTT. Its protein product is CASSLEGQRTEAFF. The rearrangement uses TRBV5-1 and TRBJ1-1, with TRBD1 matching 7 bases. With V trimmed by 0 bases and J by 5 bases, 4 bases remained unmatched. CDR3 length equals 14 residues. Germline assignment: CDR1 SGHRS and CDR2 YFSETQ.

V gene TRBV19 combines with J gene TRBJ2-3, with TRBD1 matching over 10 bases. CDR3 length: 14 residues. Germline CDR1 LNHDA, CDR2 SQIVND (reference sequence). The V and J ends lost 10 bases and 4 bases, in that order; junction bases with no gene match: 8. The CDR3 is CATRFGTGADTQYF. CDR3 DNA: TGTGCCACCAGGTTCGGGACAGGGGCAGATACGCAGTATTTT.

CDR3 in DNA: TGTGCCTGGAGTCCTCCCGGCGGTCAGCGGAACACTGAAGCTTTCTTT. Translation: CAWSPPGGQRNTEAFF. The chain combines TRBV30 with TRBJ1-1; D gene unclear. The CDR3 is made up of 16 amino acids. V lost 2 bases and J lost 1, with 17 bases in between. CDR1 is GTSNPN, CDR2 SVGIG, per germline (reference sequence).

This chain uses TRBV2 with TRBJ2-4; TRBD2 matches at 7 bases. The CDR3 consists of 13 residues. The germline gives CDR1 SNHLY, CDR2 FYNNEI. V shed 4 bases, J shed 8 bases, and the junction held 5 bases outside the gene matches. The CDR3 protein is CASSAERGDIQYF. The DNA of the CDR3 is TGTGCCAGCAGTGCGGAGCGGGGTGACATTCAGTACTTC.

The gene calls are TRBV18 and TRBJ1-4, with TRBD1 matching over 10 bases. The CDR3 sequence is 17 residues long. Germline lookup yields CDR1 KGHSH and CDR2 LQKENI. V lost 4 bases, J lost 5 bases, and 10 bases stayed unmatched. CDR3 DNA: TGTGCCAGCTCACTTGCCGGGACAGGGGCCGCCAATGAAAAACTGTTTTTT. It translates to CASSLAGTGAANEKLFF.

This chain links TRBV29-1 with TRBJ2-4, with 12 nucleotides matching TRBD1. CDR1 and CDR2 (germline): SQVTM, ANQGSEA. The CDR3 is made up of 18 amino acids. The J segment lost 5 bases and the V segment lost 6 bases, leaving 17 bases of the junction unmatched. The CDR3 DNA reads as TGCAGCGTGGCCTCCGGGACAGGGGGCTTAAGAAGGCAAAACATTCAGTACTTC. Translated: CSVASGTGGLRRQNIQYF.

The chain has TRBV5-1 and TRBJ1-2; no definite D call. The CDR3 length is 15 residues. V was trimmed by 3 bases and J by 2 bases, leaving 14 bases between them. Germline V gene data show CDR1 as SGHRS and CDR2 as YFSETQ. CDR3 nucleotides: TGCGCCAGCAGCTCATCGGACCTCGTGAACTATGGCTACACCTTC. Its protein product is CASSSSDLVNYGYTF.

The CDR3: CASRRTATYGYTF. The CDR3, as DNA: TGTGCCAGCCGCAGAACAGCTACCTATGGCTACACCTTC. The J gene is TRBJ1-2, the V gene TRBV6-1; D unresolved. The CDR3 loop spans 13 amino acids. Per germline, CDR1 MNHNS and CDR2 SASEGT. Trimming pared 8 bases from V and 4 bases from J, leaving 14 bases between.